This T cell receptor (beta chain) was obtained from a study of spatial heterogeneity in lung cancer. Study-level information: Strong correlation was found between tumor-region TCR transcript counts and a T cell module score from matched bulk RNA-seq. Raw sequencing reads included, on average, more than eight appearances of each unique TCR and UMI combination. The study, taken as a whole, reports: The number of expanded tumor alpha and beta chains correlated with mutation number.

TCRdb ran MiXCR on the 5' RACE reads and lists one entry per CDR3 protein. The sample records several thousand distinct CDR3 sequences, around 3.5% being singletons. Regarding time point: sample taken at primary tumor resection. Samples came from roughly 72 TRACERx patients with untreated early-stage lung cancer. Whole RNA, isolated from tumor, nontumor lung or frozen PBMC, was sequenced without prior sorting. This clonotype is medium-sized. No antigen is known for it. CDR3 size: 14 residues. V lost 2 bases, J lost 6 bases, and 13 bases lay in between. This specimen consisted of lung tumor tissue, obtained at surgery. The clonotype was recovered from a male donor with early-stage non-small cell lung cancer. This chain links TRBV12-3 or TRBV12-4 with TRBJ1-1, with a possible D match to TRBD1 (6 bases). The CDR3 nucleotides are TGTGCCAGCAGTTTAAGGGGGGGAAGGCCTGAAGCTTTCTTT. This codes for CASSLRGGRPEAFF.